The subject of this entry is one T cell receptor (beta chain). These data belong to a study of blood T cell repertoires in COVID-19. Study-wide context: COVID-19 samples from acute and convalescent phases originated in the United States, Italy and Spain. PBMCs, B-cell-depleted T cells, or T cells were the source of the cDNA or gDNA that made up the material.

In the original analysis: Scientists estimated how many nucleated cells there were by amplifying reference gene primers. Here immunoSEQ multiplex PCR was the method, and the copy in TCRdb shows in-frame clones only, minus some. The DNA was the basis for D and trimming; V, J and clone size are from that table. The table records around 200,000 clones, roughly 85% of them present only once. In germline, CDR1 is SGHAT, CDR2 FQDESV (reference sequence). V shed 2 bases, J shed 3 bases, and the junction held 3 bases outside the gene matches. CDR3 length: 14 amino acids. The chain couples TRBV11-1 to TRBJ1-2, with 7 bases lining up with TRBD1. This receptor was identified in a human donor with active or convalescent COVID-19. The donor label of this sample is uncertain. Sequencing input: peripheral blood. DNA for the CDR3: TGTGCCAGCAGCTTACTAGGGGGCGACTATGGCTACACCTTC. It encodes CASSLLGGDYGYTF.